Below are 14 T cell receptor beta chains sequenced from a single sample in a study of technical replicates of blood from several donors. Repertoires were generated with immunoSEQ multiplex PCR, while TCRdb's copy carries only in-frame clones and drops some. The sample consists of over 70,000 clones, roughly 96% of them appearing once. The sample consisted of T cells isolated from PBMCs. The source is a human donor in good health.

This chain joins TRBV5-1 and TRBJ1-5; TRBD1 aligns across 7 bases. V trimming: 2 bases; J trimming: 7 bases; junction bases outside the gene matches: 9. The germline V gene has CDR1 SGHRS and CDR2 YFSETQ. There are 15 residues in the CDR3. The DNA of the CDR3 is TGCGCCAGCAGCTTTGAGACAGGGTTAGGGCAGCCCCAGCATTTT. This sequence encodes CASSFETGLGQPQHF.

The genes are TRBV2 and TRBJ1-5; 10 bases agree with TRBD1. V lost 5 bases, J lost 6 bases, and 10 bases stayed unmatched. Germline values: CDR1 SNHLY, CDR2 FYNNEI. This CDR3 spans 16 amino acids. CDR3 amino acids: CASSYTGTGESQPQHF. CDR3 in DNA: TGTGCCAGCAGTTATACCGGGACAGGGGAGAGTCAGCCCCAGCATTTT.

The rearrangement joins TRBV15 to TRBJ2-3; 8 positions match TRBD1. Trimming at V came to 5 bases and at J to 1 base, leaving 2 bases not matched to a gene. The CDR3 contains 14 residues. Germline CDR1 LNHNV, CDR2 YYDKDF (reference sequence). CDR3: CATSGQGRTDTQYF. CDR3 bases: TGTGCCACCAGCGGACAGGGACGCACAGATACGCAGTATTTT.

The chain joins TRBV5-1 to TRBJ2-7; TRBD1 might be the D (6 bases). V lost 4 bases, J lost 6 bases, and 8 bases lay in between. Germline V gives CDR1 SGHRS, CDR2 YFSETQ. The CDR3 totals 11 residues. The CDR3 sequence is CASSIQGEQYF. The CDR3 region has the DNA TGCGCCAGCAGCATACAGGGCGAGCAGTACTTC.

The CDR3, as DNA: TGTGCCAGCAGTTACTTGGGGGGACAGGGTGGCTACACCTTC. This translates into CASSYLGGQGGYTF. The V and J genes are TRBV6-5 and TRBJ1-2, with 9 bases that match TRBD1. This CDR3 contains 14 residues. The trim removed 1 base at V and 7 bases at J, leaving 4 bases unmatched. From germline, CDR1 is MNHEY and CDR2 SVGAGI.

This chain links TRBV5-1 with TRBJ2-5; no firm D call. Trimming took 2 bases from V and 0 from J, leaving 11 bases between them. CDR1 and CDR2 from the germline V gene are SGHRS and YFSETQ. The CDR3 is 15 residues long. The CDR3 protein is CASSLRGTNQETQYF. The CDR3 DNA is TGCGCCAGCAGCTTACGAGGCACCAACCAAGAGACCCAGTACTTC.

In this sample, this clone turned up once. The gene calls are TRBV2 and TRBJ1-1, with D uncertain. The CDR3 totals 16 residues. Trimming shortened V by 6 bases and J by 0 bases, and 17 bases separated the two germline ends. The V gene's germline CDR1 is SNHLY and CDR2 FYNNEI. CDR3 bases: TGTGCCAGCAGGAGCACTTTCTTGCTCATGAACACTGAAGCTTTCTTT. Translating gives CASRSTFLLMNTEAFF.

The chain employs TRBV27 and TRBJ2-3; D may be TRBD2 (6 bases). This CDR3 is built from 12 residues. V gave up 3 bases and J gave up 12 bases, with 13 bases separating them. Germline CDR1 reads MNHEY; CDR2 reads SMNVEV (reference sequence). CDR3 region: CASSFEGLAQYF. CDR3 nucleotide sequence: TGTGCCAGCAGTTTCGAGGGACTCGCACAGTATTTT.

This clone was seen a single time. The V and J genes are TRBV11-2 and TRBJ2-2; 8 positions agree with TRBD2. The CDR3 is 15 residues long. Germline V lookup: CDR1 SGHAT, CDR2 FQNNGV. V gave up 5 bases and J gave up 5 bases; unmatched junction bases: 7. This CDR3 is CASSAREGLTGELFF. The CDR3 DNA is TGTGCCAGCAGCGCCCGGGAGGGGTTAACCGGGGAGCTGTTTTTT.

The chain is built from TRBV28 and TRBJ2-5; 7 positions match TRBD2. This CDR3 comprises 14 residues. The junction had 1 base not matched to a gene; V was cut back by 2 bases and J by 1 base. Germline V gene sequence: CDR1 MDHEN, CDR2 SYDVKM. CDR3 nucleotides: TGTGCCAGCAGTTTAAGCGGGATCCAAGAGACCCAGTACTTC. This encodes CASSLSGIQETQYF.

The chain joins TRBV2 to TRBJ2-1; no reliable D call. Trimming shortened V by 4 bases and J by 9 bases, and 10 bases separated the two germline ends. The CDR3 contains 12 residues. Germline loops: CDR1 SNHLY, CDR2 FYNNEI. CDR3 nucleotides: TGTGCCAGCAGTGCGTACGCGGTTGAGCAGTTCTTC. It specifies CASSAYAVEQFF.

J is TRBJ1-3 and V is TRBV6-5; D unclear. The CDR3 is made up of 13 amino acids. V was clipped by 6 bases and J by 4 bases, with 10 bases between them. Germline CDR1 MNHEY, CDR2 SVGAGI. CDR3 nucleotides: TGTGCCAGCAGGGAGGGCCCCGGAAACACCATATATTTT. Translated, it gives CASREGPGNTIYF.

This clone is a singleton in its sample. This rearrangement joins TRBV19 to TRBJ1-2; 7 bases match TRBD1. The CDR3 totals 11 residues. The germline V gene encodes CDR1 LNHDA and CDR2 SQIVND (reference sequence). J was trimmed by 8 bases and V by 9 bases; bases with no gene match: 6. The DNA for the CDR3 is TGTGCCAGCAACAGGGGCGAGGGCTACACCTTC. Its translation is CASNRGEGYTF. Full variable domain (missing parts from reference TRBV19 and TRBJ1-2): DGGITQSPKYLFRKEGQNVTLSCEQNLNHDAMYWYRQDPGQGLRLIYYSQIVNDFQKGDIAEGYSVSREKKESFPLTVTSAQKNPTAFYLCASNRGEGYTFGSGTRLTVV.

There are a few counts of this clone. The rearrangement links TRBV10-3 to TRBJ1-3; D is unclear. CDR1 is ENHRY, CDR2 SYGVKD, per germline. V lost 7 bases to trimming and J lost 0 bases, with 10 bases between them. CDR3 length: 14 residues. The CDR3 DNA reads TGTGCCATCAAGCCGGTGAGCTCTGGAAACACCATATATTTT. Translated, it gives CAIKPVSSGNTIYF.